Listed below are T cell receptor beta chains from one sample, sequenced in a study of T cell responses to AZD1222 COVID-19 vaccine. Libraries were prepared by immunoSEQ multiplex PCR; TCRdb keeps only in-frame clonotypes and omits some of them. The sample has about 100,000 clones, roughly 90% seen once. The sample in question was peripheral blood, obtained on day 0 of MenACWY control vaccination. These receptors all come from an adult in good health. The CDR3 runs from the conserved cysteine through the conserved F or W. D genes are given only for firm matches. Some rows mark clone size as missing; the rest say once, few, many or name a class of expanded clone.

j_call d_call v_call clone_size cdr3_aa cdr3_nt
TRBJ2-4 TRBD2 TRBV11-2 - CASSPQGAGGNIQYF TGTGCCAGCAGCCCCCAGGGAGCGGGGGGGAACATTCAGTACTTC
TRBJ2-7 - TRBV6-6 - CASSPLTGFDEQYF TGTGCCAGCAGCCCTCTGACGGGGTTCGACGAGCAGTACTTC
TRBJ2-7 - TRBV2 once CASGQTYEQYF TGTGCCAGCGGGCAGACCTACGAGCAGTACTTC
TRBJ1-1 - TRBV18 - CASSPLGTEAFF TGTGCCAGCTCACCACTGGGCACTGAAGCTTTCTTT
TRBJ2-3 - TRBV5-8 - CASSWPQVGADTQYF TGTGCCAGCAGCTGGCCACAGGTCGGAGCAGATACGCAGTATTTT
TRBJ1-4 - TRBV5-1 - CASSLATIATNEKLFF TGCGCCAGCAGCTTGGCGACCATTGCAACTAATGAAAAACTGTTTTTT
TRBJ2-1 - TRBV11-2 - CASSLDGGGPYNEQFF TGTGCCAGCAGCTTAGATGGCGGGGGCCCCTACAATGAGCAGTTCTTC
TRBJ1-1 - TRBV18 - CASSPPGDWNTEAFF TGTGCCAGCTCACCACCGGGGGACTGGAACACTGAAGCTTTCTTT
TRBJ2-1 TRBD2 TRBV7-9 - CASSFSGGAYNEQFF TGTGCCAGCAGCTTTAGCGGGGGGGCCTACAATGAGCAGTTCTTC
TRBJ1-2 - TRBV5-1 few CASSLAYRRDGYTF TGCGCCAGCAGCTTGGCCTATCGCAGGGATGGCTACACCTTC
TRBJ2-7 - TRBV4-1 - CASSQRDAWGTYEQYF TGCGCCAGCAGCCAGCGGGACGCATGGGGAACCTACGAGCAGTACTTC
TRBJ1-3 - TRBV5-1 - CASSPSVNSGNTIYF TGCGCCAGCAGCCCCTCAGTAAACTCTGGAAACACCATATATTTT
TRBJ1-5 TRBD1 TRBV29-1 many CSVSGDSNSNQPQHF TGCAGCGTTTCCGGGGACAGTAATAGCAATCAGCCCCAGCATTTT
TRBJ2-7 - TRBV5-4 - CASSSSTGFYEQYF TGTGCCAGCAGCTCAAGTACAGGGTTCTACGAGCAGTACTTC
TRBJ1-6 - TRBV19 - CASSPGVVDNSPLHF TGTGCCAGTAGTCCAGGGGTTGTCGATAATTCACCCCTCCACTTT
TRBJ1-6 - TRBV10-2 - CASSDPPGSSYNSPLHF TGCGCCAGCAGTGACCCCCCAGGGAGCTCCTATAATTCACCCCTCCACTTT
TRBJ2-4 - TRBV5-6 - CASSSLREASIAKNIQYF TGTGCCAGCAGCTCCCTACGGGAAGCAAGCATAGCCAAAAACATTCAGTACTTC